This entry features one T cell receptor (beta chain) sequence. Its antigen is currently unknown. The germline CDR1 and CDR2 sequences are MNHNY and SVGAGI (reference sequence). V shed 8 bases and J shed 0 bases, with 17 bases lying between them. The CDR3 runs to 15 residues. The data originate from a study of cytomegalovirus exposure and HLA in healthy donors. PCR used 60 Vbeta primers and 13 Jbeta primers. Generated by immunoSEQ multiplex PCR, the TCRdb table keeps only in-frame clones and is missing some. The specimen's table records 130,000 to 150,000 clones. Overall study results and limits: Researchers counted approximately 160 TCR beta chains as cytomegalovirus-associated. Later analysis identified several of the most significant clusters that appeared linked to common viral pathogens. Follow-up analysis later connected one missense variant in DCLRE1C with trimming of TCR beta V- and J-genes.

The chain is built from TRBV6-6 and TRBJ2-7; perhaps TRBD2 as D (6 bases). The specimen sequenced was PBMCs. This sequence was found in a male donor in good health and CMV-seronegative. This chain's CDR3 is CASAGWADLSYEQYF. As DNA, the CDR3 is TGTGCCAGCGCGGGGTGGGCCGACCTCTCCTACGAGCAGTACTTC.